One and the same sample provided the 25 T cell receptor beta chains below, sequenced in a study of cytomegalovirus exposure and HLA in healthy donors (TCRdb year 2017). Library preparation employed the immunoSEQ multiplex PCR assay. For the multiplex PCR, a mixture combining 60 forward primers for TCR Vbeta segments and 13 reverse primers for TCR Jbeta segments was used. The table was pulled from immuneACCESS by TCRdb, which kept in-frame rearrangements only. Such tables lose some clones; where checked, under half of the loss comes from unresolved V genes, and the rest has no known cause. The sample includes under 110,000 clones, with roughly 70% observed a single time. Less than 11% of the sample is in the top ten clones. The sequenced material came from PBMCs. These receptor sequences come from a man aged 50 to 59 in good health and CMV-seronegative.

CDR3 sequence reads: CATSRSPPGQADTQYF. CDR3 nucleotide sequence: TGTGCCACCAGCAGAAGTCCCCCTGGACAGGCAGATACGCAGTATTTT. The V gene is TRBV15, the J gene TRBJ2-3; 7 nucleotides line up with TRBD1. CDR1 and CDR2 from the germline V gene are LNHNV and YYDKDF (reference sequence). This CDR3 spans 16 amino acids. The V gene end was trimmed by 2 bases and the J gene end by 4 bases; junction bases not matched to a gene: 9.

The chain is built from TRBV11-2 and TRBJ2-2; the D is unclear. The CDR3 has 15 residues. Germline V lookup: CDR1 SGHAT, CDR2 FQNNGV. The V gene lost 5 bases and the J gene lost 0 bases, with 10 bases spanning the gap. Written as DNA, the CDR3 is TGTGCCAGCAGCCAAAACATCGCGAACACCGGGGAGCTGTTTTTT. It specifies CASSQNIANTGELFF.

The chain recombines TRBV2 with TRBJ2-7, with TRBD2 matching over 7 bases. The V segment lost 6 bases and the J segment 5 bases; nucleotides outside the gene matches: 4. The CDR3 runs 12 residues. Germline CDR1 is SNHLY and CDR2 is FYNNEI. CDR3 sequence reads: CASRISGHEQYF. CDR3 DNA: TGTGCCAGCAGGATTAGCGGGCACGAGCAGTACTTC.

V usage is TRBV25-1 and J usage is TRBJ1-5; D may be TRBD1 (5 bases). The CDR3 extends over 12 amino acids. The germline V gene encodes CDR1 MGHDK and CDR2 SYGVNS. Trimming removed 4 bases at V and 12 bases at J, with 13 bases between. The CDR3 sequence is CASSAPQGGQHF. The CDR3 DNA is TGTGCCAGCAGTGCCCCCCAGGGTGGCCAGCATTTT.

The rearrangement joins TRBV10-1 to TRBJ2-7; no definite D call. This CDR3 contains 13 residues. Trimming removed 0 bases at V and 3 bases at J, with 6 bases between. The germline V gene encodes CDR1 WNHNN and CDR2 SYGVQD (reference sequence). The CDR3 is CASSESSCYEQYF. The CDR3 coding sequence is TGCGCCAGCAGTGAGTCGTCTTGCTACGAGCAGTACTTC.

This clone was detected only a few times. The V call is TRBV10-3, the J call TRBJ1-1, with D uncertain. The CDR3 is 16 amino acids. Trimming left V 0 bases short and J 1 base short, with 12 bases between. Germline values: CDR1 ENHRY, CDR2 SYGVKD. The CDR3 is CAISESWEGGNTEAFF. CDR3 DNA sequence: TGTGCCATCAGTGAGTCGTGGGAGGGCGGGAACACTGAAGCTTTCTTT.

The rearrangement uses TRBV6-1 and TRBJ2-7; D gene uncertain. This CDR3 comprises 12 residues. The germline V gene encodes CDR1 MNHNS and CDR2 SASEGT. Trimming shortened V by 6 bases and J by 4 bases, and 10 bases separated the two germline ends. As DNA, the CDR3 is TGTGCCAGCAGACTCTCTTTATACGAGCAGTACTTC. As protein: CASRLSLYEQYF.

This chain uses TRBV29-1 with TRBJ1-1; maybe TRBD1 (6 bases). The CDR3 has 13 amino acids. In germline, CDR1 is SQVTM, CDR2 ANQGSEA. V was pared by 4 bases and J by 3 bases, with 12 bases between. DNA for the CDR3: TGCAGCGTTGCACAGGGAGGGGACACTGAAGCTTTCTTT. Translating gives CSVAQGGDTEAFF.

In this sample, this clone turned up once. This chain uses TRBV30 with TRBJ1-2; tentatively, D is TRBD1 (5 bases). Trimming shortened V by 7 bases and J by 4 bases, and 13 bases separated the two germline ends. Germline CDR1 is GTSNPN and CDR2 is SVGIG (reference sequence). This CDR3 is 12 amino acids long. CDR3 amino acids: CASSQGFYGYTF. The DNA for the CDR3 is TGTGCCTCGTCCCAGGGTTTCTATGGCTACACCTTC.

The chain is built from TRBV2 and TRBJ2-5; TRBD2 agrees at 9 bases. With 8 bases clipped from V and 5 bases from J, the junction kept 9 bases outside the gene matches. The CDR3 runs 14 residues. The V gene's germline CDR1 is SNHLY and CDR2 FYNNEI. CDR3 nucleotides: TGTGCCAGCGACGGAGGGCGGGGGGGCGAGACCCAGTACTTC. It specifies CASDGGRGGETQYF.

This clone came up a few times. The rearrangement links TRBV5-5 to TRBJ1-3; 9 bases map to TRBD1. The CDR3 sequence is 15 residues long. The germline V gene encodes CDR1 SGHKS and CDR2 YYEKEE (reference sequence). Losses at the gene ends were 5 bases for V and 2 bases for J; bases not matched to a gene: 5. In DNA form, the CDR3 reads TGTGCCAGCAGATTTGGGACAGGGACTGGAAACACCATATATTTT. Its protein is CASRFGTGTGNTIYF.

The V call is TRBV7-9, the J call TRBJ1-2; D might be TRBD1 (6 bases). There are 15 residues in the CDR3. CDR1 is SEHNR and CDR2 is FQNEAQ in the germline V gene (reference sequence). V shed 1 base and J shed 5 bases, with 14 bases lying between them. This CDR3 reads CASSLVFNREYGYTF. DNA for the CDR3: TGTGCCAGCAGCTTAGTATTTAACAGGGAATATGGCTACACCTTC.

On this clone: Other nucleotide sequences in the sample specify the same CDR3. CDR3 nucleotide sequence: TGTGCCAGCAGCTTAGCGGGAGGGACTTACAATGAGCAGTTCTTC. It encodes CASSLAGGTYNEQFF. The chain carries TRBV5-4 and TRBJ2-1, with 10 bases fitting TRBD2. The CDR3 runs to 15 residues. The germline gives CDR1 SGHNT, CDR2 YYREEE (reference sequence). Trimming at V came to 2 bases and at J to 4 bases, leaving 3 bases not matched to a gene.

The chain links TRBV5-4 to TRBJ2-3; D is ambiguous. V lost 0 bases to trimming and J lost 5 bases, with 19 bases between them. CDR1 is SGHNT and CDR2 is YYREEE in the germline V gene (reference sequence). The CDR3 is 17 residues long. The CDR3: CASSLGDRVIRGDTQYF. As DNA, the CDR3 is TGTGCCAGCAGCTTGGGAGACCGGGTGATCCGTGGAGATACGCAGTATTTT.

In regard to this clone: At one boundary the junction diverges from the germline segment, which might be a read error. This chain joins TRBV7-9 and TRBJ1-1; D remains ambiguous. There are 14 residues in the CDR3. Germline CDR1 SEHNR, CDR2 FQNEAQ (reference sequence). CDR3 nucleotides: TGTTCCAGCAGCTCCAACACAGAAAACACTGAAGCTTTCTTT. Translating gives CSSSSNTENTEAFF.

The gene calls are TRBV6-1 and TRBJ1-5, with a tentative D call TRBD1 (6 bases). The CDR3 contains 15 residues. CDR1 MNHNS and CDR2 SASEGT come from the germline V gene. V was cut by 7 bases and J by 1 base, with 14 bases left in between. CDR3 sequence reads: CASTFTGNSNQPQHF. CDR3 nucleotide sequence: TGTGCCAGCACCTTCACAGGGAACAGCAATCAGCCCCAGCATTTT.

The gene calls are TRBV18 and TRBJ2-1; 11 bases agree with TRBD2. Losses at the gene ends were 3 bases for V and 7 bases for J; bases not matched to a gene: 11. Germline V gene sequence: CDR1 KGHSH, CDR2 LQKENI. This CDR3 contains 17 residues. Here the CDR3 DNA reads TGTGCCAGCTCACCTCGCTTGGCTAGCGGGGGGCCAAATGAGCAGTTCTTC. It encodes CASSPRLASGGPNEQFF.

In DNA, the CDR3 is TGTGCCTGCATTCCGGGACTAGCGGACTTCTACAATGAGCAGTTCTTC. This codes for CACIPGLADFYNEQFF. The chain has TRBV30 and TRBJ2-1; TRBD2 agrees at 11 bases. Unmatched junction bases numbered 10, after V lost 6 bases and J lost 3 bases. Germline lookup yields CDR1 GTSNPN and CDR2 SVGIG (reference sequence). This CDR3 has 16 amino acids.

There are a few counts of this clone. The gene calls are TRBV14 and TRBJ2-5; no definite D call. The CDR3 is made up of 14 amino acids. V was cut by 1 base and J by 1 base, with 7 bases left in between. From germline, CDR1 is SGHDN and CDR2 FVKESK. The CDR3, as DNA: TGTGCCAGCAGCCAAGCATCAGGCCAAGAGACCCAGTACTTC. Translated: CASSQASGQETQYF.

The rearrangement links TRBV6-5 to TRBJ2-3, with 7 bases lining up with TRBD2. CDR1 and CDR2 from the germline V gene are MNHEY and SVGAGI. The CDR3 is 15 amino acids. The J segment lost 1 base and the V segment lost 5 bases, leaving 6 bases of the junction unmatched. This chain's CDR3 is CASSGGVTGTDTQYF. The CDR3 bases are TGTGCCAGCAGTGGGGGGGTAACGGGCACAGATACGCAGTATTTT.

The CDR3 coding sequence is TGTGCCAGCAGTTACGTAGCGGGAGTTACAGATACGCAGTATTTT. Translated: CASSYVAGVTDTQYF. The gene calls are TRBV6-5 and TRBJ2-3, with 9 bases that match TRBD2. The trim removed 2 bases at V and 3 bases at J, leaving 3 bases unmatched. CDR3 length: 15 amino acids. Germline-derived CDR1 and CDR2 are MNHEY and SVGAGI.

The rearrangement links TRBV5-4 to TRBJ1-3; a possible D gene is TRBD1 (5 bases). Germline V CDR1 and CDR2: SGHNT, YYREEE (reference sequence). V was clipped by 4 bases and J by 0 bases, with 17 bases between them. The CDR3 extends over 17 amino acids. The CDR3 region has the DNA TGTGCCAGCAGCCCCGAGGCGGGGCGGCTCTCTGGAAACACCATATATTTT. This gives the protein CASSPEAGRLSGNTIYF.

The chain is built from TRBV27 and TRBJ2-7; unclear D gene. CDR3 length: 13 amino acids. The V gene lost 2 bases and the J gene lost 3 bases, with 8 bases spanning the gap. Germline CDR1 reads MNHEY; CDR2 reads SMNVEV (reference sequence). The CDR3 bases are TGTGCCAGCAGTTTAGATACAGACTACGAGCAGTACTTC. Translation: CASSLDTDYEQYF.

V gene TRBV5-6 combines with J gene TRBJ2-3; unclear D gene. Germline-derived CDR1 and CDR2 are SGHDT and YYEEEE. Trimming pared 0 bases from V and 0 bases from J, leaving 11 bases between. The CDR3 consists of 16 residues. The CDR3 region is CASSLAIALSTDTQYF. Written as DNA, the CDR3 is TGTGCCAGCAGCTTGGCGATAGCCCTTAGCACAGATACGCAGTATTTT.

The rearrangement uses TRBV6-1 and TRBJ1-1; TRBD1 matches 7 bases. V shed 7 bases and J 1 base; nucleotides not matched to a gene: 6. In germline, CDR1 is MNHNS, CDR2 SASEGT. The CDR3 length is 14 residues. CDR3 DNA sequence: TGTGCCAGCACTAGGGGGCGGTGGAACACTGAAGCTTTCTTT. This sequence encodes CASTRGRWNTEAFF.